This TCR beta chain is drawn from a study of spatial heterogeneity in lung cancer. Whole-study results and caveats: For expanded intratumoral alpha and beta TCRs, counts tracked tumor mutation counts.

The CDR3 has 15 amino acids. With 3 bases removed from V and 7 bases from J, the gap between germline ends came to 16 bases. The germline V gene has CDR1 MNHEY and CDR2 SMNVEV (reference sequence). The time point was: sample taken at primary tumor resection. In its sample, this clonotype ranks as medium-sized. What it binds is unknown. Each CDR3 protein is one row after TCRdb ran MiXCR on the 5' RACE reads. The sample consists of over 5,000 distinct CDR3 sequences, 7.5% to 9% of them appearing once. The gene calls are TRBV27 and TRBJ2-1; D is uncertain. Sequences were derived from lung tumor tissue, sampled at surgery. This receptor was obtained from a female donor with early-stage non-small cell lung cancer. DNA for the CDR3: TGTGCCAGCAGTTTGCTACCCATATCATTAAATGAGCAGTTCTTC. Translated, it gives CASSLLPISLNEQFF.